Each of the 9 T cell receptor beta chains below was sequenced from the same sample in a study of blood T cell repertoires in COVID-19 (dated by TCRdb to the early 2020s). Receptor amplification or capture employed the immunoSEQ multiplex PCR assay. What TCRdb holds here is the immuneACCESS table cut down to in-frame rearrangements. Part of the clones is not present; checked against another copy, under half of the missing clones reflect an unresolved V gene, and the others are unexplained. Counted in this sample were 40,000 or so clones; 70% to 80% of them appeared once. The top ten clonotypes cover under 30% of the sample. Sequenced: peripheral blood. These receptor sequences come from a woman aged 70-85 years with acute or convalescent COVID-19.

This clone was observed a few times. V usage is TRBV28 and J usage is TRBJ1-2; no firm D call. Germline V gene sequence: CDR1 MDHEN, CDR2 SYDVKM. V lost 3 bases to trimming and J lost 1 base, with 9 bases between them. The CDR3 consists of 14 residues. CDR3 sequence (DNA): TGTGCCAGCAGTTTCCTCCACTTTAACTATGGCTACACCTTC. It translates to CASSFLHFNYGYTF.

DNA of the CDR3: TGTGCCAGCAGTGAAAACAGAAACACTGAAGCTTTCTTT. Translation: CASSENRNTEAFF. The rearrangement uses TRBV6-1 and TRBJ1-1, with D unresolved. Germline CDR1 MNHNS, CDR2 SASEGT. This CDR3 has 13 residues. Trimming took off 2 bases at V and 2 bases at J, with 6 bases between the two ends.

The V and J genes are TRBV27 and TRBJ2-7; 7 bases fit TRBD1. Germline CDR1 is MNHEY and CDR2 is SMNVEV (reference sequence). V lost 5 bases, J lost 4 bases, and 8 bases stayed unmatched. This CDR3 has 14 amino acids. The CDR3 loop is CASSQRTGGYEQYF. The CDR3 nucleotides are TGTGCCAGCAGTCAGCGGACAGGAGGATACGAGCAGTACTTC.

The CDR3 sequence is CASSHTTIISGANVLTF. CDR3 nucleotide sequence: TGTGCCAGCAGCCATACGACAATTATCTCTGGGGCCAACGTCCTGACTTTC. The chain joins TRBV7-2 to TRBJ2-6; D uncertain. V was trimmed by 5 bases and J by 0 bases, leaving 14 bases between them. There are 17 residues in the CDR3. CDR1 and CDR2 from the germline V gene are SGHTA and FQGNSA.

CDR3 residues: CASSFLDSSYEQYF. The CDR3 DNA follows: TGTGCCAGCAGCTTTCTGGACAGCTCCTACGAGCAGTACTTC. The J gene is TRBJ2-7, the V gene TRBV11-2; D is perhaps TRBD1 (6 bases). The length of the CDR3 is 14 residues. With 3 bases removed from V and 0 bases from J, the gap between germline ends came to 9 bases. In germline, CDR1 is SGHAT, CDR2 FQNNGV.

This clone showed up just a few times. The CDR3 loop reads CASSLLTEGETQYF. CDR3 in DNA: TGTGCCAGCAGTTTATTAACGGAGGGGGAGACCCAGTACTTC. The rearrangement joins TRBV28 to TRBJ2-5; D is possibly TRBD2 (6 bases). Germline V gene lookup returns CDR1 MDHEN and CDR2 SYDVKM. The CDR3 has 14 amino acids. V was clipped by 1 base and J by 5 bases, with 11 bases between them.

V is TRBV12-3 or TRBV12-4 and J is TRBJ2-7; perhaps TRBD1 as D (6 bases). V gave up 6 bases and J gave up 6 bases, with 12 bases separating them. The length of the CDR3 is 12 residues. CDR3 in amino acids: CASSRQASEQYF. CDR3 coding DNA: TGTGCCAGCAGCAGACAGGCGAGCGAGCAGTACTTC.

CDR3: CATSSLDNTEAFF. Here the CDR3 DNA reads TGTGCCACCAGCTCACTAGATAACACTGAAGCTTTCTTT. The chain employs TRBV24-1 and TRBJ1-1; no clear D gene. The CDR3 totals 13 residues. With 7 bases removed from V and 2 bases from J, the gap between germline ends came to 10 bases. The germline CDR1 and CDR2 sequences are KGHDR and SFDVKD.

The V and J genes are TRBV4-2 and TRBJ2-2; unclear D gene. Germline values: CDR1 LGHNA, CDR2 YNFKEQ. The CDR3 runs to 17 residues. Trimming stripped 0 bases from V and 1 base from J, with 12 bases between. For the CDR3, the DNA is TGTGCCAGCAGCCAAGAGTCGGCTAGTAGGAACACCGGGGAGCTGTTTTTT. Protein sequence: CASSQESASRNTGELFF.